This T cell receptor beta chain came from a study of T cells in Graves' hyperthyroidism and ophthalmopathy. Study-wide results and limits: Ophthalmopathy, which appeared later, was predicted by the model a median about 6 months before onset. Blood shared most expanded thyroid clonotypes above 0.001.

The study based diagnoses on clinical symptoms, serum thyroxine and TRAb, thyroid ultrasound and orbital computed tomography. This clonotype appeared many times. What it binds is unknown. Amplification yielded TCR beta CDR3 regions, with RNA transcripts as the source. Primed by the HTBI set, a first-round RT-PCR was run on the TCR CDR3. TCRdb recomputed calls from the multiplex PCR reads with MiXCR, one row per CDR3 protein. This sample yields approximately 600,000 distinct CDR3 sequences, of which approximately 13% are seen a single time; roughly 5.7% belongs to the top ten. Per germline, CDR1 LGHNT and CDR2 FRNRAP. This CDR3 is 16 amino acids long. With 3 bases removed from V and 6 bases from J, the gap between germline ends came to 17 bases.

The V gene is TRBV12-5, the J gene TRBJ1-4; maybe TRBD1 (6 bases). The sequenced material came from blood. This clonotype was sampled from a woman aged 30 to 39 with Graves' hyperthyroidism that later progressed to Graves' ophthalmopathy. CDR3 DNA: TGTGCTAGTGGTTTTTCCAGGGGCGGGAAGGATGAAAAACTGTTTTTT. Its translation is CASGFSRGGKDEKLFF.